Listed below are T cell receptor beta chains from one sample, sequenced in a study of cytomegalovirus exposure and HLA in healthy donors. Some clones are missing from TCRdb's copy, which holds only in-frame ones; the method was immunoSEQ multiplex PCR. Among some 200,000 clones listed, about 79% were seen once. The sequencing input was PBMCs. These receptors all stem from a woman younger than 45 in good health and CMV-seropositive. CDR3s include the opening cysteine and the closing phenylalanine or tryptophan. The D gene is left open where the match is weak. The size entry is marked missing in some rows and otherwise reads once, few, many or a size class.

d_call: TRBD2
v_call: TRBV2
clone_size: -
j_call: TRBJ2-1
cdr3_nt: TGTGCCAGCAGGGAGACTAGCGGGAGTTACAATGAGCAGTTCTTC
cdr3_aa: CASRETSGSYNEQFF

d_call: -
v_call: TRBV5-8
clone_size: -
j_call: TRBJ1-2
cdr3_nt: TGTGCCAGCAGCAGGGCGACAGGCTACTATGGCTACACCTTC
cdr3_aa: CASSRATGYYGYTF

d_call: TRBD1
v_call: TRBV19
clone_size: -
j_call: TRBJ1-4
cdr3_nt: TGTGCCAGTACCGACAGGGTCTGGGATGAAAAACTGTTTTTT
cdr3_aa: CASTDRVWDEKLFF

d_call: -
v_call: TRBV28
clone_size: -
j_call: TRBJ1-2
cdr3_nt: TGTGCCAGCAGTACTGGGCCCTATGGCTACACCTTC
cdr3_aa: CASSTGPYGYTF

d_call: TRBD1
v_call: TRBV30
clone_size: -
j_call: TRBJ2-2
cdr3_nt: TGTGCCTGGGACGGCGGACAGGGCCTACTACTATCCGGGGAGCTGTTTTTT
cdr3_aa: CAWDGGQGLLLSGELFF

d_call: TRBD1
v_call: TRBV15
clone_size: -
j_call: TRBJ1-4
cdr3_nt: TGTGCCACCAGCAGAGGGGACAGCTACGACGAAAAACTGTTTTTT
cdr3_aa: CATSRGDSYDEKLFF

d_call: TRBD1
v_call: TRBV30
clone_size: -
j_call: TRBJ2-7
cdr3_nt: TGTGCCTGGTCGGGACAGGGGGCCCTTGGCTACGAGCAGTACTTC
cdr3_aa: CAWSGQGALGYEQYF

d_call: -
v_call: TRBV5-1
clone_size: -
j_call: TRBJ2-7
cdr3_nt: TGCGCCAGCAGCACCGACAGCTACGAGCAGTACTTC
cdr3_aa: CASSTDSYEQYF

d_call: TRBD2
v_call: TRBV6-5
clone_size: -
j_call: TRBJ2-1
cdr3_nt: TGTGCCAGCAGTTATTTAGCGGGAGGGCAGCAGTTCTTC
cdr3_aa: CASSYLAGGQQFF

d_call: -
v_call: TRBV28
clone_size: once
j_call: TRBJ2-1
cdr3_nt: TGTGCCAGCAGTTTTCAGGGGGGCCCCTACAATGAGCAGTTCTTC
cdr3_aa: CASSFQGGPYNEQFF

d_call: -
v_call: TRBV7-6
clone_size: -
j_call: TRBJ2-7
cdr3_nt: TGTGCCAGCAGCTTAGCGAGAGGGGAGCAGTACTTC
cdr3_aa: CASSLARGEQYF

d_call: TRBD1
v_call: TRBV2
clone_size: -
j_call: TRBJ2-2
cdr3_nt: TGTGCCAGCTTGTCCGGGACAGCGAACACCGGGGAGCTGTTTTTT
cdr3_aa: CASLSGTANTGELFF

d_call: -
v_call: TRBV2
clone_size: -
j_call: TRBJ1-2
cdr3_nt: TGTGCCAGCAGTGTCAGGAACTATGGCTACACCTTC
cdr3_aa: CASSVRNYGYTF

d_call: -
v_call: TRBV27
clone_size: -
j_call: TRBJ2-7
cdr3_nt: TGTGCCAGCAGTGCCCAGGGTTTCCACGAGCAGTACTTC
cdr3_aa: CASSAQGFHEQYF

d_call: -
v_call: TRBV29-1
clone_size: once
j_call: TRBJ2-7
cdr3_nt: TGCAGCGTTGCAGGGGGGTTTTTGGGGCTCCGCGAGCAGTACTTC
cdr3_aa: CSVAGGFLGLREQYF

d_call: -
v_call: TRBV19
clone_size: -
j_call: TRBJ1-5
cdr3_nt: TGTGCCAGTAAGAACGGGGGCAATCAGCCCCAGCATTTT
cdr3_aa: CASKNGGNQPQHF